A single sample gave rise to the 14 T cell receptor beta chains below, sequenced in a study of hypomethylating agent response in myelodysplastic syndrome. Sequencing was performed with immunoSEQ multiplex PCR; in TCRdb, only in-frame clones are kept and a portion is missing. The sample has approximately 5,800 clones, less than 85% seen once. This material consisted of bone marrow, taken before or after starting hypomethylating agent treatment for myelodysplastic syndrome (not recorded which). The receptor set was obtained from a human donor with myelodysplastic syndrome.

This clone was seen a handful of times. V usage is TRBV28 and J usage is TRBJ1-2; D is possibly TRBD1 (5 bases). The germline V gene has CDR1 MDHEN and CDR2 SYDVKM. V was trimmed by 5 bases and J by 4 bases, leaving 11 bases between them. The CDR3 is made up of 13 amino acids. CDR3 sequence: CASSPGAAYGYTF. Written as DNA, the CDR3 is TGTGCCAGCAGTCCCGGGGCGGCCTATGGCTACACCTTC.

A note on this clone: The sample contains more than one DNA sequence encoding this CDR3. The chain couples TRBV10-3 to TRBJ1-2, with TRBD1 identical over 7 bases. Trimming cost V 6 bases and J 8 bases; bases outside gene matches: 9. Germline CDR1 ENHRY, CDR2 SYGVKD. The CDR3 sequence is 13 residues long. Here the CDR3 DNA reads TGTGCCATCAGCGAAGACAGGGTTCGCGGCTACACCTTC. Amino acid sequence: CAISEDRVRGYTF.

This clone appeared a single time. The chain carries TRBV6-6 and TRBJ2-7; either TRBD1 or TRBD2 may supply D (6 bases each). The CDR3 spans 14 residues. Germline V gene sequence: CDR1 MNHNY, CDR2 SVGAGI (reference sequence). Trimming removed 0 bases at V and 7 bases at J, with 13 bases between. The CDR3 protein is CASSYSRGVGEQYF. For the CDR3, the DNA is TGTGCCAGCAGTTACTCGAGGGGGGTCGGGGAGCAGTACTTC.

The V gene is TRBV2, the J gene TRBJ1-1; TRBD1 is a possible D gene (5 bases). The germline CDR1 and CDR2 sequences are SNHLY and FYNNEI. V lost 7 bases and J 1 base, leaving 13 bases between the germline ends. The CDR3 covers 14 residues. The CDR3 sequence is CASTPWGRNTEAFF. The DNA of the CDR3 is TGTGCCAGCACCCCCTGGGGCAGGAACACTGAAGCTTTCTTT.

The chain employs TRBV29-1 and TRBJ1-1, with D uncertain. CDR1 and CDR2 (germline): SQVTM, ANQGSEA. V lost 3 bases and J 0 bases, leaving 5 bases between the germline ends. The CDR3 totals 12 residues. CDR3 nucleotides: TGCAGCGTTGATCGGGTGAACACTGAAGCTTTCTTT. Protein product: CSVDRVNTEAFF.

This chain uses TRBV6-5 with TRBJ2-2; D may be TRBD1 or TRBD2 (5 bases each). V gave up 5 bases and J gave up 6 bases, with 7 bases separating them. CDR1 is MNHEY, CDR2 SVGAGI, per germline. The CDR3 runs to 12 residues. CDR3 protein: CASSRGAGELFF. For the CDR3, the DNA is TGTGCCAGCAGTCGGGGCGCCGGGGAGCTGTTTTTT.

The genes are TRBV5-1 and TRBJ1-2; a possible D gene is TRBD1 (5 bases). V lost 4 bases to trimming and J lost 8 bases, with 15 bases between them. CDR1 and CDR2 (germline): SGHRS, YFSETQ. This CDR3 comprises 13 residues. The CDR3 bases are TGCGCCAGCAGCCTGGGAGGGGTGTACGGCTACACCTTC. Its protein is CASSLGGVYGYTF.

For this clone: Other DNA sequences of this sample code for an identical CDR3. J is TRBJ1-5 and V is TRBV5-1, with 8 bases fitting TRBD1. Trimming at V came to 0 bases and at J to 5 bases, leaving 7 bases not matched to a gene. Germline CDR1 SGHRS, CDR2 YFSETQ. The length of the CDR3 is 16 residues. CDR3 loop: CASSLVAGGGYQPQHF. The DNA for the CDR3 is TGCGCCAGCAGCTTGGTTGCAGGGGGCGGGTATCAGCCCCAGCATTTT.

The rearrangement uses TRBV6-6 and TRBJ1-6; 7 bases are a match to TRBD1. This CDR3 comprises 13 residues. Looked up from germline, CDR1 is MNHNY and CDR2 is SVGAGI (reference sequence). Trimming cost V 5 bases and J 9 bases; bases outside gene matches: 4. The CDR3 loop reads CASSNRGGSPLHF. The DNA of the CDR3 is TGTGCCAGCAGTAACAGGGGTGGTTCACCCCTCCACTTT.

V is TRBV6-6 and J is TRBJ2-7; D not certain. Germline-derived CDR1 and CDR2 are MNHNY and SVGAGI (reference sequence). V lost 2 bases to trimming and J lost 3 bases, with 5 bases between them. The CDR3 totals 12 residues. The CDR3 DNA is TGTGCCAGCAGTTACGGATTCTACGAGCAGTACTTC. As protein: CASSYGFYEQYF.

The gene calls are TRBV5-1 and TRBJ2-7; tentatively, D is TRBD1 (6 bases). The CDR3 has 14 residues. Per the germline V gene, CDR1 is SGHRS and CDR2 is YFSETQ. V lost 1 base to trimming and J lost 4 bases, with 12 bases between them. The CDR3, as DNA: TGCGCCAGCAGCTTGCAGGGGCTTCAATACGAGCAGTACTTC. This codes for CASSLQGLQYEQYF.

This clone was detected once. This rearrangement joins TRBV5-6 to TRBJ2-5; the D call may be TRBD1 or TRBD2 (5 bases each). The V end was cut by 5 bases, the J end by 3 bases, with 14 bases between. CDR3 length equals 14 residues. From germline, CDR1 is SGHDT and CDR2 YYEEEE. The CDR3 nucleotides read TGTGCCAGCAGTTATACCGGGGCCAAAGAGACCCAGTACTTC. It is translated as CASSYTGAKETQYF. The variable domain in full, with the rest retrieved from reference TRBV5-6 and TRBJ2-5, is DAGVTQSPTHLIKTRGQQVTLRCSPKSGHDTVSWYQQALGQGPQFIFQYYEEEERQRGNFPDRFSGHQFPNYSSELNVNALLLGDSALYLCASSYTGAKETQYFGPGTRLLVL.

This clone was observed once. V usage is TRBV2 and J usage is TRBJ2-7; 13 bases are a match to TRBD2. Germline values: CDR1 SNHLY, CDR2 FYNNEI. V was pared by 7 bases and J by 3 bases, with 3 bases of the junction left unmatched. This CDR3 is 14 amino acids long. Here the CDR3 DNA reads TGTGCCAGCAAACTAGCGGGGGGGAGCTACGAGCAGTACTTC. Protein sequence: CASKLAGGSYEQYF.

The chain has TRBV18 and TRBJ2-1, with 8 bases matching TRBD2. The CDR3 length is 16 residues. V lost 0 bases and J lost 4; bases outside the gene matches: 5. Germline lookup yields CDR1 KGHSH and CDR2 LQKENI. This CDR3 is CASSPPGGGRYNEQFF. Written as DNA, the CDR3 is TGTGCCAGCTCACCACCGGGCGGGGGGAGGTACAATGAGCAGTTCTTC.